The rows below give T cell receptor beta chains drawn from one sample of a study of cytomegalovirus exposure and HLA in healthy donors. TCRdb's copy holds only in-frame clones and misses some; the assay was immunoSEQ multiplex PCR. The sample lists some 130,000 clones; 75% to 85% were seen once. Input material: PBMCs. The receptors originated from a man aged 35 to 55 in good health and CMV-seronegative. The CDR3 runs from the conserved cysteine through the conserved F or W. A D gene is named only where the DNA matches it firmly. A clone size is listed for some rows: how often the clone was seen (once, few, many), or a class if it is expanded.

>TRBV30|once|TRBJ2-3|TRBD2
CAWSVGLAGVSSTDTQYF
TGTGCCTGGAGTGTAGGGCTAGCGGGAGTGTCAAGCACAGATACGCAGTATTTT
>TRBV19|NA|TRBJ1-5|NA
CASSMVMKGQPQHF
TGTGCCAGTAGTATGGTGATGAAGGGGCAGCCCCAGCATTTT
>TRBV15|NA|TRBJ1-6|TRBD1
CATSARQGSSYNSPLHF
TGTGCCACCAGCGCACGACAGGGGAGCTCCTATAATTCACCCCTCCACTTT
>TRBV28|NA|TRBJ2-4|NA
CASSLFVRGLAKNIQYF
TGTGCCAGCAGTTTATTTGTCAGGGGTTTGGCCAAAAACATTCAGTACTTC
>TRBV4-1|NA|TRBJ2-1|TRBD1
CASSLRDSSYNEQFF
TGCGCCAGCAGCCTGAGGGACAGCTCCTACAATGAGCAGTTCTTC
>TRBV19|NA|TRBJ2-7|NA
CASSAQGGYEQYF
TGTGCCAGTAGTGCCCAGGGTGGCTACGAGCAGTACTTC
>TRBV9|NA|TRBJ2-3|NA
CASSGAGADTQYF
TGTGCCAGCAGCGGAGCAGGGGCAGATACGCAGTATTTT
>TRBV10-3|NA|TRBJ1-1|NA
CAISESAANTEAFF
TGTGCCATCAGTGAGTCGGCCGCTAACACTGAAGCTTTCTTT
>TRBV7-9|few|TRBJ2-7|TRBD2
CASIALAGSYEQYF
TGTGCCAGCATAGCACTAGCGGGCTCCTACGAGCAGTACTTC
>TRBV20-1|few|TRBJ1-1|NA
CSAPTPAEAFF
TGCAGTGCCCCGACTCCTGCTGAAGCTTTCTTT
>TRBV30|few|TRBJ2-5|NA
CAWSVKGAGETQYF
TGTGCCTGGAGTGTTAAAGGGGCTGGGGAGACCCAGTACTTC
>TRBV19|NA|TRBJ1-5|TRBD1
CASAGGASINQPQHF
TGTGCCAGTGCAGGGGGCGCGAGCATTAATCAGCCCCAGCATTTT
>TRBV5-8|NA|TRBJ2-7|TRBD1
CASSPGQANYEQYF
TGTGCCAGCAGCCCCGGACAGGCCAACTACGAGCAGTACTTC
>TRBV18|NA|TRBJ2-2|TRBD2
CASSPYAGDRELFF
TGTGCCAGCTCACCTTACGCGGGAGACCGAGAGCTGTTTTTT
>TRBV5-1|NA|TRBJ2-1|TRBD2
CASSRLAGEYYNEQFF
TGCGCCAGCAGCAGACTAGCGGGGGAGTACTACAATGAGCAGTTCTTC
>TRBV7-7|NA|TRBJ2-5|TRBD1
CASSVGQGRETQYF
TGTGCCAGCAGCGTTGGACAGGGGCGGGAGACCCAGTACTTC
>TRBV28|NA|TRBJ2-7|NA
CASSSPGKSSYEQYF
TGTGCCAGCAGTTCCCCCGGGAAGAGCTCCTACGAGCAGTACTTC
>TRBV6-5|NA|TRBJ2-5|TRBD2
CASSYQLAGETQYF
TGTGCCAGCAGTTACCAACTAGCGGGAGAGACCCAGTACTTC
>TRBV7-6|NA|TRBJ2-3|NA
CASTRQPSTDTQYF
TGTGCCAGCACTAGACAGCCTAGCACAGATACGCAGTATTTT
>TRBV5-1|NA|TRBJ1-1|NA
CASSSQGVRGTEAFF
TGCGCCAGCAGCTCCCAAGGGGTGCGTGGCACTGAAGCTTTCTTT
>TRBV6-5|NA|TRBJ2-3|NA
CASRPGGTDTQYF
TGTGCCAGCAGACCGGGGGGCACAGATACGCAGTATTTT
>TRBV28|NA|TRBJ2-1|TRBD2
CASSSGAGGANEQFF
TGTGCCAGCAGTTCTGGCGCGGGGGGGGCCAATGAGCAGTTCTTC
>TRBV5-1|few|TRBJ2-5|TRBD2
CASTRGGGGSQETQYF
TGCGCCAGCACCCGGGGGGGAGGAGGCTCCCAAGAGACCCAGTACTTC